Listed here are 2 T cell receptor beta chains from one sample, sequenced in a study of beta chain features in type 1 diabetes. Every bit of the isolated RNA underwent reverse transcription, so sequencing read expressed TCRB transcripts. Assay: immunoSEQ multiplex PCR; the TCRdb copy retains only in-frame clones and omits some. Among 30,000 or so clones listed, about 61% were seen once. Findings and limits, study-wide: Shortening that was moderate but significant affected the TCRB CDR3s of Type 1 diabetes patients in all four CD4+ subsets.

These TCRs' antigens remain unknown. The sequenced material came from Tregs from blood. These receptors were obtained from a woman aged 25-40 years with type 1 diabetes.

This chain links TRBV5-1 with TRBJ2-1; TRBD2 matches at 10 bases. J was trimmed by 7 bases and V by 5 bases; bases with no gene match: 12. The CDR3 consists of 16 residues. Germline CDR1 SGHRS, CDR2 YFSETQ. CDR3 sequence: CASRIELAGISNEQFF. CDR3 nucleotides: TGCGCCAGCAGGATCGAACTAGCGGGGATTTCAAATGAGCAGTTCTTC. The complete variable domain, with remaining parts taken from reference TRBV5-1 and TRBJ2-1, reads KAGVTQTPRYLIKTRGQQVTLSCSPISGHRSVSWYQQTPGQGLQFLFEYFSETQRNKGNFPGRFSGRQFSNSRSEMNVSTLELGDSALYLCASRIELAGISNEQFFGPGTRLTVL.

The gene calls are TRBV5-6 and TRBJ1-4; TRBD1 is a possible D gene (5 bases). The CDR3 spans 13 residues. Trimming removed 6 bases at V and 8 bases at J, with 14 bases between. Germline CDR1 reads SGHDT; CDR2 reads YYEEEE. The CDR3 sequence: CASTSTEGEKLFF. The CDR3, as DNA: TGTGCCAGCACATCGACGGAGGGGGAAAAACTGTTTTTT.